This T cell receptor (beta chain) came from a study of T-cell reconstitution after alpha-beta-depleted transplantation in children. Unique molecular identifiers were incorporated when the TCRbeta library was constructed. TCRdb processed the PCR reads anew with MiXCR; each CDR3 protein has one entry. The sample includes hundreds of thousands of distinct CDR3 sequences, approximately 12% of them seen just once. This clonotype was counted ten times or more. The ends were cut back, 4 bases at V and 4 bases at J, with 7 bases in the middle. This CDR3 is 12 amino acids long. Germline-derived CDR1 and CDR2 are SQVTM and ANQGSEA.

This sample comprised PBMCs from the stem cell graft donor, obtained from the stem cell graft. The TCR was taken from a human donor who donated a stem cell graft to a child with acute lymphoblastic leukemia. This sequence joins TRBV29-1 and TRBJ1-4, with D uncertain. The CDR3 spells CSVVQRNEKLFF. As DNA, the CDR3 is TGCAGCGTTGTACAGCGTAATGAAAAACTGTTTTTT. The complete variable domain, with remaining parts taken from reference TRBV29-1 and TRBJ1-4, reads SAVISQKPSRDICQRGTSLTIQCQVDSQVTMMFWYRQQPGQSLTLIATANQGSEATYESGFVIDKFPISRPNLTFSTLTVSNMSPEDSSIYLCSVVQRNEKLFFGSGTQLSVL.